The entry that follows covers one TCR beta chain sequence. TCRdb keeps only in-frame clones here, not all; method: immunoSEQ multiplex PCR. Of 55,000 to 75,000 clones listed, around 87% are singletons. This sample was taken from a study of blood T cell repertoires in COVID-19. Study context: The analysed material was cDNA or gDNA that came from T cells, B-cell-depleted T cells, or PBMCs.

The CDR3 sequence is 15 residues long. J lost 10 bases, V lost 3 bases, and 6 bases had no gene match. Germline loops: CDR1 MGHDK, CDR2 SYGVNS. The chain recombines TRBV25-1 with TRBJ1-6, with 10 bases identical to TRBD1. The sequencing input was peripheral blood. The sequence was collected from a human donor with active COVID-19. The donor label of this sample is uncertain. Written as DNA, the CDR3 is TGTGCCAGCAGTGATTTGGACAGGGGGGAATCACCCCTCCACTTT. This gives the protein CASSDLDRGESPLHF.